Listed below are T cell receptor beta chains from one sample, sequenced in a study of HIV-infected children after antiretroviral therapy interruption. TCRdb ran MiXCR on the 3' RACE reads and lists one entry per CDR3 protein. The data hold more than 40,000 distinct CDR3 sequences, with 3.5% to 5% observed a single time. The sequences come from CD45RA+ CD4+ T cells from PBMCs, pooled from several time points, collected from a donor given antiretroviral therapy, either interrupted or continuous. The source of these receptors is a pool of human donors with HIV. CDR3s include the opening cysteine and the closing phenylalanine or tryptophan. A D gene is named only where the DNA matches it firmly. Only part of the rows carry a size: once, few, many, or a class if the clone is expanded.

cdr3_nt,cdr3_aa,clone_size,d_call,j_call,v_call,cdr3_length
TGCAGTGCTTACAGGGGTGAAAAACTGTTTTTT,CSAYRGEKLFF,many,TRBD1,TRBJ1-4,TRBV20-1,11
TGTGCCAGCAGCCCAGGGACTACCCCCGAGCAGTACTTC,CASSPGTTPEQYF,many,TRBD2,TRBJ2-7,TRBV3-1,13
TGCAGCGTTGTTATTAGGATCGAAAACACTGAAGCTTTCTTT,CSVVIRIENTEAFF,few,.,TRBJ1-1,TRBV29-1,14
TGTGCCAGCAGCCAAGCTCAGGGCCCTTACAATGAGCAGTTCTTC,CASSQAQGPYNEQFF,.,.,TRBJ2-1,TRBV4-2,15
TGTGCCACCGAAGGCAGGAAAGAGACCCAGTACTTC,CATEGRKETQYF,many,.,TRBJ2-5,TRBV24-1,12
TGTGCCAGCAGTTTTGTGACACCACCTAACTACGAGCAGTACTTC,CASSFVTPPNYEQYF,many,.,TRBJ2-7,TRBV12-3/TRBV12-4,15
TGTGCCAGCAGCCAGGACAGGGGGTTGGAGTACTTC,CASSQDRGLEYF,many,TRBD1,TRBJ2-7,TRBV7-8,12
TGTGCCAGCACACGGTTAAGCACAGATACGCAGTATTTT,CASTRLSTDTQYF,many,.,TRBJ2-3,TRBV7-9,13
TGTGCCAGCAGGGACTCCTCTGGGGCCAACGTCCTGACTTTC,CASRDSSGANVLTF,many,.,TRBJ2-6,TRBV12-3/TRBV12-4,14
TGTGCCAGCACCTTAGCCTCTAACTATGGCTACACCTTC,CASTLASNYGYTF,many,.,TRBJ1-2,TRBV6-1,13
TGTGCCAGTCGACGGGAACCTTGGAATTCACCCCTCCACTTT,CASRREPWNSPLHF,many,.,TRBJ1-6,TRBV12-3/TRBV12-4,14
TGCAGTGCCACAGGACAGGGAATCCACGAGCAGTACTTC,CSATGQGIHEQYF,many,TRBD1,TRBJ2-7,TRBV20-1,13
TGTGCCAGCAGCTCTACCCCGACAGTCTCTGGAAACACCATATATTTT,CASSSTPTVSGNTIYF,many,.,TRBJ1-3,TRBV7-2,16
TGTGCCTCGACCGGGACAGGCTACAATGAGCAGTTCTTC,CASTGTGYNEQFF,few,TRBD1,TRBJ2-1,TRBV30,13
TGTGCCAGCAGCTTAGGACAGGACAATGAGCAGTTCTTC,CASSLGQDNEQFF,many,.,TRBJ2-1,TRBV7-8,13
TGCAGTGCTAGTGTCTTTGGGGAGACCCAGTACTTC,CSASVFGETQYF,many,.,TRBJ2-5,TRBV20-1,12
TGCAGTGCGGGCGAGCGAGATACGCAGTATTTT,CSAGERDTQYF,many,.,TRBJ2-3,TRBV20-1,11
TGTGCCTGGAGCCAGGTTGGGGAAAAACTGTTTTTT,CAWSQVGEKLFF,.,.,TRBJ1-4,TRBV30,12
TGTGCCAGCAGCGTAGCCGGGGGAGTACGTGAAAAACTGTTTTTT,CASSVAGGVREKLFF,many,.,TRBJ1-4,TRBV9,15
TGTGCCAGCAGCCAAGGTTTTCCTTACGAGCAGTACTTC,CASSQGFPYEQYF,many,.,TRBJ2-7,TRBV7-2,13